The present T cell receptor (beta chain) was sequenced within a study of T cells in Graves' hyperthyroidism and ophthalmopathy. Comment on this clonotype: Its target is not known.

Graves' hyperthyroidism is called stable when ophthalmopathy does not progress within 18 months. Patients with uncontrolled infections, other autoimmune diseases, pregnancy or lactation were excluded. The CDR3 totals 14 residues. Germline lookup yields CDR1 SEHNR and CDR2 FQNEAQ (reference sequence). V gave up 5 bases and J gave up 1 base; unmatched junction bases: 4. Broader study findings: Using 13 V-J features, a model discriminated ophthalmopathy from stable hyperthyroidism. It was a median roughly 6.5 months before onset that the model predicted ophthalmopathy.

Researchers took RNA transcripts and amplified the TCR beta CDR3 regions from them. A first-round RT-PCR of the TCR CDR3 used the HTBI primer set. TCRdb called the multiplex PCR reads again in MiXCR, with one record for every CDR3 protein. The sample holds hundreds of thousands of distinct CDR3 sequences, under 60% seen once. This receptor was obtained from a woman between 18 and 29 years old with Graves' hyperthyroidism. Sequencing was performed on peripheral blood or thyroid tissue (not recorded which). The chain is built from TRBV7-9 and TRBJ1-1, with TRBD1 matching over 7 bases. The CDR3 spells CASSQRGQNTEAFF. CDR3 DNA sequence: TGTGCCAGCAGCCAGAGGGGGCAGAACACTGAAGCTTTCTTT.